The 29 T cell receptor beta chains below were found in one sample sequenced in a study of tumor-infiltrating lymphocytes in oesophageal squamous cell carcinoma. TCRdb ran MiXCR on the PCR reads and lists one entry per CDR3 protein. The table records around 19,000 distinct CDR3 sequences, 35% to 45% of them present only once. Sequenced sample: normal esophageal tissue next to the tumor. The receptor set was obtained from a female donor with esophageal squamous cell carcinoma.

Within the sample, this clonotype is medium-sized. This chain connects TRBV11-3 to TRBJ2-3, with no clear D. This CDR3 comprises 15 residues. V dropped 6 bases and J dropped 4 bases, with 17 bases sitting between them. The germline V gene has CDR1 SGHNT and CDR2 YENEEA. This chain's CDR3 is CASSQDPSGPDTQYF. As DNA, the CDR3 is TGTGCCAGCAGTCAGGACCCCTCAGGCCCAGATACGCAGTATTTT. The full variable domain, with the rest looked up from reference TRBV11-3 and TRBJ2-3, is EAGVVQSPRYKIIEKKQPVAFWCNPISGHNTLYWYLQNLGQGPELLIRYENEEAVDDSQLPKDRFSAERLKGVDSTLKIQPAELGDSAVYLCASSQDPSGPDTQYFGPGTRLTVL.

The table lists this clonotype with many counts. The rearrangement links TRBV7-8 to TRBJ2-5, with 7 bases identical to TRBD1. The J call is in doubt because the DNA end fits TRBJ2-7 better. CDR3 size: 13 residues. Germline V lookup: CDR1 SGHVS, CDR2 FQNEAQ. CDR3 loop: CASSTIGQAEQYF. CDR3 in DNA: TGTGCCAGCAGCACCATAGGACAGGCCGAGCAGTACTTC.

The gene calls are TRBV6-1 and TRBJ2-4, with D perhaps matching TRBD1 (6 bases). The DNA end favors TRBJ2-5, so the J call may be wrong. CDR3 length: 12 residues. Germline CDR1 is MNHNS and CDR2 is SASEGT. The CDR3 reads CASRQGVETQYF. The DNA for the CDR3 is TGTGCCAGCAGACAGGGTGTGGAGACCCAGTACTTC.

Ten or more counts support this clonotype. V and J are TRBV14 and TRBJ2-1; D may be TRBD2 (6 bases). The V end lost 4 bases, the J end lost 4 bases, and 17 bases lay between the germline ends. The CDR3 runs to 16 residues. Per the germline V gene, CDR1 is SGHDN and CDR2 is FVKESK. The CDR3 region is CASSRLSSGSYNEQFF. In nucleotides, the CDR3 is TGTGCCAGCAGCCGCCTGTCCAGCGGGTCTTACAATGAGCAGTTCTTC.

Note on this clonotype: A much larger clone sits a single nucleotide away, making a read error possible. This rearrangement joins TRBV5-1 to TRBJ2-7; 16 nucleotides line up with TRBD2. The J segment lost 7 bases and the V segment lost 4 bases, leaving 11 bases of the junction unmatched. Per germline, CDR1 SGHRS and CDR2 YFSETQ. CDR3 length: 17 amino acids. CDR3 amino acids: CASSPGLAGGPNDEQYF. The CDR3 nucleotides read TGCGCCAGCAGCCCGGGACTAGCGGGAGGGCCGAATGATGAGCAGTACTTC.

The rearrangement uses TRBV6-1 and TRBJ1-1; D ambiguous. The CDR3 is 14 residues long. The V end lost 10 bases, the J end lost 1 base, and 16 bases lay between the germline ends. The V gene's germline CDR1 is MNHNS and CDR2 SASEGT. CDR3 amino acids: CATHPPVWNTEAFF. In nucleotides, the CDR3 is TGTGCCACACATCCCCCGGTTTGGAACACTGAAGCTTTCTTT.

This clonotype was detected many times. A read error may explain this, as a much larger clone is one base away. The V and J genes are TRBV7-6 and TRBJ2-5; tentative D call: TRBD2 (6 bases). This CDR3 is built from 14 residues. Trimming stripped 5 bases from V and 11 bases from J, with 21 bases between. Looked up from germline, CDR1 is SGHVS and CDR2 is FNYEAQ. The CDR3 DNA sequence: TGTGCCAGCAGCCCCGGGAGCACGAACAATGAGCAGTACTTC. This translates into CASSPGSTNNEQYF. Using reference TRBV7-6 and TRBJ2-5 for the parts outside the CDR3, the full variable domain is GAGVSQSPRYKVTKRGQDVALRCDPISGHVSLYWYRQALGQGPEFLTYFNYEAQQDKSGLPNDRFSAERPEGSISTLTIQRTEQRDSAMYRCASSPGSTNNEQYFGPGTRLLVL.

The rearrangement joins TRBV12-5 to TRBJ2-4; D ambiguous. The J call may be wrong; the DNA end is better matched by TRBJ2-5. CDR3 length: 13 amino acids. Germline V gene data show CDR1 as LGHNT and CDR2 as FRNRAP. CDR3 amino acids: CASGLLGSETQYF. In DNA, the CDR3 is TGTGCTAGTGGTTTACTGGGTTCAGAGACCCAGTACTTC.

V usage is TRBV5-5 and J usage is TRBJ2-5; D is ambiguous. This CDR3 contains 12 residues. V was pared by 0 bases and J by 5 bases, with 5 bases between. Germline V gives CDR1 SGHKS, CDR2 YYEKEE (reference sequence). CDR3: CASSLAAETQYF. CDR3 DNA: TGTGCCAGCAGCTTGGCCGCCGAGACCCAGTACTTC. Variable domain in full (rest from reference TRBV5-5 and TRBJ2-5): DAGVTQSPTHLIKTRGQQVTLRCSPISGHKSVSWYQQVLGQGPQFIFQYYEKEERGRGNFPDRFSARQFPNYSSELNVNALLLGDSALYLCASSLAAETQYFGPGTRLLVL.

This clonotype was observed at least ten times. V usage is TRBV5-1 and J usage is TRBJ2-5, with TRBD1 matching over 9 bases. This CDR3 is built from 15 residues. The V gene's germline CDR1 is SGHRS and CDR2 YFSETQ. J lost 4 bases, V lost 1 base, and 5 bases had no gene match. CDR3 region: CASSLPQGAGETQYF. CDR3 DNA sequence: TGCGCCAGCAGCTTGCCACAGGGGGCAGGAGAGACCCAGTACTTC.

The chain uses TRBV6-1 and TRBJ2-1, with 10 bases fitting TRBD1. The end of the DNA fits TRBJ2-7 better, so the J call may be wrong. Germline V CDR1 and CDR2: MNHNS, SASEGT. This CDR3 is 16 amino acids long. For the CDR3, the DNA is TGTGCCAGCAGTGAAATAATGACAGGGGGCTTGTACGAGCAGTACTTC. Translated, it gives CASSEIMTGGLYEQYF.

The chain recombines TRBV7-3 with TRBJ1-4; D call uncertain. Deletions cut 0 bases from V and 12 bases from J, with 11 bases between. CDR3 length: 13 amino acids. Germline CDR1 and CDR2: SGHTA and FQGTGA. CDR3 nucleotide sequence: TGTGCCAGCAGCTTAACACAGAGTACGGAACTGTTTTTT. Encoded protein: CASSLTQSTELFF.

This clonotype occurred many times. V is TRBV5-1 and J is TRBJ2-5; a weak D match, TRBD2 (6 bases). The CDR3 sequence is 15 residues long. Germline V lookup: CDR1 SGHRS, CDR2 YFSETQ. Trimming removed 2 bases from V and 7 bases from J, with 18 bases in between. Here the CDR3 reads CASSLNTGGSTTQYF. The CDR3 DNA reads as TGCGCCAGCAGCTTAAATACCGGGGGATCTACGACCCAGTACTTC.

The chain couples TRBV24-1 to TRBJ2-5; D is uncertain. The DNA end lines up better with TRBJ2-1; the J call may be wrong. From germline, CDR1 is KGHDR and CDR2 SFDVKD. The CDR3 has 15 residues. CDR3 protein: CATSGIPPLYNEQFF. The CDR3 nucleotides are TGTGCCACCAGTGGGATACCTCCACTCTACAATGAGCAGTTCTTC.

In this sample, this clonotype turned up many times. The genes are TRBV7-2 and TRBJ2-3; 7 positions match TRBD1. V dropped 5 bases and J dropped 0; count of bases not matched to a gene: 8. The CDR3 is 16 residues long. The germline V gene has CDR1 SGHTA and CDR2 FQGNSA. The CDR3 nucleotides are TGTGCCAGCAGCGCTCGACAGGGTGGGAGCACAGATACGCAGTATTTT. Translating gives CASSARQGGSTDTQYF.

The chain is built from TRBV5-1 and TRBJ2-7; D is possibly TRBD1 (5 bases). The better agreement between TRBJ1-2 and the DNA end casts doubt on the J call. CDR1 and CDR2 (germline): SGHRS, YFSETQ. The CDR3 is 12 residues long. This CDR3 is CASSWGHYGYTF. The CDR3 DNA sequence: TGCGCCAGCAGCTGGGGCCACTATGGCTACACCTTC.

This clonotype was recorded a few times. This chain connects TRBV7-2 to TRBJ2-1; 9 nucleotides match TRBD1. The DNA matches TRBJ2-5 better at its end, which makes the J call doubtful. Germline V gene data show CDR1 as SGHTA and CDR2 as FQGNSA. The CDR3 extends over 15 amino acids. CDR3 amino acids: CASSPSLTGGETQYF. The CDR3 DNA reads as TGTGCCAGCAGCCCCTCTCTGACAGGGGGAGAGACCCAGTACTTC.

V and J are TRBV12-3 or TRBV12-4 and TRBJ2-3; TRBD1 matches 8 bases. The CDR3 sequence is 16 residues long. V shed 5 bases and J 1 base; nucleotides not matched to a gene: 8. The CDR3: CASSLRQGTGTDTQYF. CDR3 DNA: TGTGCCAGCAGTCTACGACAGGGGACAGGCACAGATACGCAGTATTTT.

V gene TRBV5-1 combines with J gene TRBJ2-7, with 10 positions matching TRBD1. The CDR3 has 15 residues. Germline-derived CDR1 and CDR2 are SGHRS and YFSETQ. V was clipped by 3 bases and J by 5 bases; unmatched bases: 8. CDR3 sequence: CASSYDRGLVDEQYF. CDR3 sequence (DNA): TGCGCCAGCAGCTATGACAGGGGGCTCGTCGACGAGCAGTACTTC. The whole variable domain, remainder taken from reference TRBV5-1 and TRBJ2-7, is KAGVTQTPRYLIKTRGQQVTLSCSPISGHRSVSWYQQTPGQGLQFLFEYFSETQRNKGNFPGRFSGRQFSNSRSEMNVSTLELGDSALYLCASSYDRGLVDEQYFGPGTRLTVT.

The table lists this clonotype with a few counts. V and J are TRBV5-8 and TRBJ2-1, with 11 bases lining up with TRBD2. The CDR3 totals 15 residues. V dropped 5 bases and J dropped 3; count of bases not matched to a gene: 4. The germline gives CDR1 SGHTS, CDR2 YDEGEE. The CDR3 DNA follows: TGTGCCAGCAGAAGACTAGCGGGGAACTACAATGAGCAGTTCTTC. This translates into CASRRLAGNYNEQFF.

On this clonotype itself: An end of the junction differs from the germline gene, which may be a read error. The chain uses TRBV5-3 and TRBJ2-4; 7 bases map to TRBD1. The J call may be in error: the DNA end matches TRBJ2-7 better. TRBV5-3 is known as an ORF, though its function is uncertain. CDR3 length: 14 residues. The chain's CDR3 is CASSSVGGYYEQYF. Written as DNA, the CDR3 is TGTGCCAGCAGCTCGGTAGGGGGCTATTACGAGCAGTACTTC.

The chain couples TRBV15 to TRBJ2-6, with D hard to call. V lost 1 base, J lost 0 bases, and 7 bases lay in between. The CDR3 spans 16 residues. Germline CDR1 reads LNHNV; CDR2 reads YYDKDF (reference sequence). The CDR3, as DNA: TGTGCCACCAGCAGAGGTATCGCCTCTGGGGCCAACGTCCTGACTTTC. Its translation is CATSRGIASGANVLTF.

This clonotype was counted ten times or more. V gene TRBV6-1 combines with J gene TRBJ2-1; TRBD2 matches 9 bases. This CDR3 has 15 residues. The V and J ends lost 5 bases and 5 bases, in that order; junction bases with no gene match: 7. The germline CDR1 and CDR2 sequences are MNHNS and SASEGT. DNA of the CDR3: TGTGCCAGCAGTTCACGGGGACTAGCCCACAATGAGCAGTTCTTC. This codes for CASSSRGLAHNEQFF.

There are many counts of this clonotype. The chain couples TRBV6-2 or TRBV6-3 to TRBJ2-7, with D possibly called TRBD1 or TRBD2 (5 bases each). This CDR3 is 14 amino acids long. V lost 2 bases, J lost 2 bases, and 10 bases lay in between. Germline V lookup: CDR1 MNHEY, CDR2 SVGEGT. CDR3 amino acids: CASSYPGPPYEQYF. The CDR3 DNA follows: TGTGCCAGCAGTTACCCGGGACCTCCCTACGAGCAGTACTTC.

The chain carries TRBV7-2 and TRBJ2-1; possible D gene TRBD1, 6 bases. CDR1 and CDR2 (germline): SGHTA, FQGNSA. This CDR3 is 14 amino acids long. Trimming took off 2 bases at V and 10 bases at J, with 15 bases between the two ends. The CDR3 loop reads CASSLSQGRYEQFF. The CDR3, as DNA: TGTGCCAGCAGCTTAAGCCAGGGGCGCTACGAGCAGTTCTTC. Drawing the rest from reference TRBV7-2 and TRBJ2-1, the complete variable domain is GAGVSQSPSNKVTEKGKDVELRCDPISGHTALYWYRQSLGQGLEFLIYFQGNSAPDKSGLPSDRFSAERTGGSVSTLTIQRTQQEDSAVYLCASSLSQGRYEQFFGPGTRLTVL.

This clonotype turned up a few times. This sequence joins TRBV12-3 or TRBV12-4 and TRBJ2-3; D might be TRBD1 or TRBD2, each matching 5 bases. The CDR3 runs to 13 residues. V was shortened by 3 bases and J by 4 bases, with 8 bases between the two germline ends. Here the CDR3 DNA reads TGTGCCAGCAGTTTTCAGGGAGCAGATACGCAGTATTTT. It specifies CASSFQGADTQYF.

This clonotype ranks as medium-sized. V usage is TRBV7-9 and J usage is TRBJ2-5, with D possibly matching TRBD1 (5 bases). The ends were cut back, 1 base at V and 4 bases at J, with 13 bases in the middle. In germline, CDR1 is SEHNR, CDR2 FQNEAQ (reference sequence). The CDR3 totals 15 residues. CDR3 protein: CASSLGGQLSETQYF. The CDR3 region has the DNA TGTGCCAGCAGCTTAGGAGGACAACTATCAGAGACCCAGTACTTC. The variable domain in full, completed from reference TRBV7-9 and TRBJ2-5, reads DTGVSQNPRHKITKRGQNVTFRCDPISEHNRLYWYRQTLGQGPEFLTYFQNEAQLEKSRLLSDRFSAERPKGSFSTLEIQRTEQGDSAMYLCASSLGGQLSETQYFGPGTRLLVL.

This chain connects TRBV11-2 to TRBJ2-7; a weak D match, TRBD2 (5 bases). CDR3 length: 16 residues. Trimming pared 4 bases from V and 1 base from J, leaving 17 bases between. Per germline, CDR1 SGHAT and CDR2 FQNNGV. CDR3 in DNA: TGTGCCAGCAGCTGGAGGTTGGGGAGTCGGTCCTACGAGCAGTACTTC. Encoded protein: CASSWRLGSRSYEQYF. The whole variable domain, filled in from reference TRBV11-2 and TRBJ2-7, reads EAGVAQSPRYKIIEKRQSVAFWCNPISGHATLYWYQQILGQGPKLLIQFQNNGVVDDSQLPKDRFSAERLKGVDSTLKIQPAKLEDSAVYLCASSWRLGSRSYEQYFGPGTRLTVT.

The CDR3 bases are TGTGCCAGCACGTTTGAATTCCGGGGCTCCCATGGCTACACCTTC. This sequence encodes CASTFEFRGSHGYTF. The gene calls are TRBV6-9 and TRBJ2-7; perhaps TRBD1 as D (5 bases). The DNA end is a closer match to TRBJ1-2, so the J assignment may be wrong. The germline CDR1 and CDR2 sequences are MNHGY and SVAAGI. The length of the CDR3 is 15 residues.